This T cell receptor (beta chain) was identified in a study of kidney transplant recipient with SARS-CoV-2 infection. TCRdb recomputed calls from the reads with MiXCR, one row per CDR3 protein. This sample yields under 250,000 distinct CDR3 sequences, of which 29% are seen a single time; around 7.8% belongs to the top ten. The germline V and J ends were trimmed by 2 bases and 8 bases, with 18 bases remaining between them. The germline V gene encodes CDR1 MNHEY and CDR2 SVGAGI. CDR3 length: 16 amino acids. This clonotype was observed at least ten times. Sample: a blood sample, taken at baseline and on day 111 from a kidney transplant recipient. The chain joins TRBV6-5 to TRBJ1-4; D unresolved. The sequence derives from a young adult male patient who had COVID-19 and was a kidney transplant recipient. Part of the T cell pool may stem from the graft donor. CDR3 amino acids: CASSYRQDWGSEKLFF. CDR3 nucleotide sequence: TGTGCCAGCAGTTACCGGCAGGACTGGGGTAGCGAAAAACTGTTTTTT.